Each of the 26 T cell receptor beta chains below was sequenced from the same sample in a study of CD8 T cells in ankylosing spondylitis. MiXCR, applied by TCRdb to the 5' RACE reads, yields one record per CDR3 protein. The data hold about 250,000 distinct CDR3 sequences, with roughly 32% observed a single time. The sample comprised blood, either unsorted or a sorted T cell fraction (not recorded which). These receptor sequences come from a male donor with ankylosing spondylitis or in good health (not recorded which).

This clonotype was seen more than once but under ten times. This CDR3 is CASVMSGTGARASGNTIYF. DNA for the CDR3: TGTGCCAGCGTGATGTCCGGGACAGGGGCCAGAGCCTCTGGAAACACCATATATTTT. This chain joins TRBV12-3 or TRBV12-4 and TRBJ1-3; TRBD1 matches 10 bases. The CDR3 length is 19 residues. After removal of 8 bases from V and 0 bases from J, the junction contained 16 bases not matched to a gene.

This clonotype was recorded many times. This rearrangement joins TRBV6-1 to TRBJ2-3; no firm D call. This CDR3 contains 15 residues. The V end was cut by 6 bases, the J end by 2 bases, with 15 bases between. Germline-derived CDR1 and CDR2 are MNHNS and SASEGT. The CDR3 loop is CASRGGVGYTDTQYF. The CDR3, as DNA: TGTGCCAGCAGGGGTGGCGTCGGGTACACAGATACGCAGTATTTT.

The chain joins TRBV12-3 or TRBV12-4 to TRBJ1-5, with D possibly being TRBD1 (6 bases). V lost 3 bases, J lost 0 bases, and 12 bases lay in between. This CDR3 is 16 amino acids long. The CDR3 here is CASSFGGAYSNQPQHF. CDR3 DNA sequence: TGTGCCAGCAGTTTTGGGGGCGCCTATAGCAATCAGCCCCAGCATTTT.

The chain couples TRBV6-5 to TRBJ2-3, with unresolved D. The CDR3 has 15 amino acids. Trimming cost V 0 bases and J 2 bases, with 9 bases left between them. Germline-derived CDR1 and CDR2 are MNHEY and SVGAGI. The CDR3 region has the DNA TGTGCCAGCAGTTACTCCTTAGACCCCACAGATACGCAGTATTTT. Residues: CASSYSLDPTDTQYF.

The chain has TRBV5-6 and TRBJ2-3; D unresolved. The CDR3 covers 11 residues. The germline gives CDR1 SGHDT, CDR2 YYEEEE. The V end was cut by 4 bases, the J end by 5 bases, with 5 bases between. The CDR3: CASSALDTQYF. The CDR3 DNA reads TGTGCCAGCAGCGCCCTAGATACGCAGTATTTT.

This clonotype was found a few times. This CDR3 reads CAISEVPSYEQYF. CDR3 coding DNA: TGTGCCATCAGTGAGGTCCCATCCTACGAGCAGTACTTC. This sequence joins TRBV10-3 and TRBJ2-7; D remains ambiguous. V was clipped by 2 bases and J by 1 base, with 6 bases between them. Germline V CDR1 and CDR2: ENHRY, SYGVKD. CDR3 length: 13 residues.

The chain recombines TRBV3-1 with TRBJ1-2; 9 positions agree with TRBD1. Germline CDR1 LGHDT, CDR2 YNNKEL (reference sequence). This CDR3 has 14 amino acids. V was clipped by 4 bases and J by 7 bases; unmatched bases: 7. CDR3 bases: TGTGCCAGCAGCCCCCGGGACAGGGCCTTTGGCTACACCTTC. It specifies CASSPRDRAFGYTF.

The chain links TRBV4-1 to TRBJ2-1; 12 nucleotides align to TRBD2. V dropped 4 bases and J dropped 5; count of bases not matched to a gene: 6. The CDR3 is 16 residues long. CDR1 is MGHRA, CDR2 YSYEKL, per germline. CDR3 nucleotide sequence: TGCGCCAGCAGCCCGAGGACTAGCGGGGACCACAATGAGCAGTTCTTC. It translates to CASSPRTSGDHNEQFF.

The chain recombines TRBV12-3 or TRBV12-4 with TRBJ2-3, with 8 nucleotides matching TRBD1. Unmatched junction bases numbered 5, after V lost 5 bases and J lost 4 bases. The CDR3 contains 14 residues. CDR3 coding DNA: TGTGCCAGCAGTCAGACAGGGGTTGCAGATACGCAGTATTTT. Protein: CASSQTGVADTQYF.

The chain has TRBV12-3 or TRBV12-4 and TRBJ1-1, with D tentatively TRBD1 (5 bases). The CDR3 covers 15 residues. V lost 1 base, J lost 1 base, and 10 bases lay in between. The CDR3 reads CASSLVGGTNTEAFF. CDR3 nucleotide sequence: TGTGCCAGCAGTTTAGTTGGGGGGACGAACACTGAAGCTTTCTTT.

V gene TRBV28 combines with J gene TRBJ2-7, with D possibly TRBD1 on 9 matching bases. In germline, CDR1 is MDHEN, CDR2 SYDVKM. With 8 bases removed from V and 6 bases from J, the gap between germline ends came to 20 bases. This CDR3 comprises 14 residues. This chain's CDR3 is CASFSGTGRSEQYF. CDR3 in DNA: TGTGCCAGCTTTAGCGGGACAGGGCGTTCCGAGCAGTACTTC.

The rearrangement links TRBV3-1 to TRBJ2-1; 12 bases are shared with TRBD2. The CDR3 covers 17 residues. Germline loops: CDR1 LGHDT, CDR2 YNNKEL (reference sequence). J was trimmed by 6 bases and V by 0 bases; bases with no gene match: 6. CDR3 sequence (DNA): TGTGCCAGCAGCCAAGATCTAACTAGCGGGGGGTTCAATGAGCAGTTCTTC. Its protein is CASSQDLTSGGFNEQFF.

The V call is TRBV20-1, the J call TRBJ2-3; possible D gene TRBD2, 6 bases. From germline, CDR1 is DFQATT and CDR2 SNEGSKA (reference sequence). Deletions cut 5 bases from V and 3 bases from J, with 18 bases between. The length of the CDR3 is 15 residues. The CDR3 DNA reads TGCAGTGCTGGAAGCAGGGATGGGGGGACAGATACGCAGTATTTT. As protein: CSAGSRDGGTDTQYF.

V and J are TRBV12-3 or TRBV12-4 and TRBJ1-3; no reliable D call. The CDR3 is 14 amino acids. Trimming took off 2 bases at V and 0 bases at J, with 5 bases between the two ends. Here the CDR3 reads CASSLTISGNTIYF. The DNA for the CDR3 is TGTGCCAGCAGTTTAACCATCTCTGGAAACACCATATATTTT.

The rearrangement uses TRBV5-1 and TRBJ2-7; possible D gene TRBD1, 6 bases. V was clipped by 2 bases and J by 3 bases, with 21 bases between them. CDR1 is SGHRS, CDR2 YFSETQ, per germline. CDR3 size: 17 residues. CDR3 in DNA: TGCGCCAGCAGCTTAATTGTCGCTAACGACAGGATCTACGAGCAGTACTTC. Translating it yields CASSLIVANDRIYEQYF.

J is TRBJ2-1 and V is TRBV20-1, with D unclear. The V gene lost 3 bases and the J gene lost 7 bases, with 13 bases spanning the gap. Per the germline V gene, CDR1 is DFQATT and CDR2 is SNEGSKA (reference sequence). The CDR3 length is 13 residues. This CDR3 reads CSARGPVRNEQFF. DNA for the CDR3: TGCAGTGCTAGGGGCCCGGTCAGAAATGAGCAGTTCTTC.

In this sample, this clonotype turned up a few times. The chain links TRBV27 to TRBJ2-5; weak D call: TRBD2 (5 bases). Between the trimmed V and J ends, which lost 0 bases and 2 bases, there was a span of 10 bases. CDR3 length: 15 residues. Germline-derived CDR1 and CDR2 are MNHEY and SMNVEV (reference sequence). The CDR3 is CASSLSFWEQETQYF. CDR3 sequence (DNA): TGTGCCAGCAGTTTATCGTTTTGGGAGCAAGAGACCCAGTACTTC.

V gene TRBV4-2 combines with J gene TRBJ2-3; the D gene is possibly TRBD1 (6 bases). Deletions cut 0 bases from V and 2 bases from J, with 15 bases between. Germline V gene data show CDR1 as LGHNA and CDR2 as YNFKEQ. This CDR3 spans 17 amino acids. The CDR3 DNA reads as TGTGCCAGCAGCCAAGAGTTCAGGGGAGACTTCACAGATACGCAGTATTTT. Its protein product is CASSQEFRGDFTDTQYF.

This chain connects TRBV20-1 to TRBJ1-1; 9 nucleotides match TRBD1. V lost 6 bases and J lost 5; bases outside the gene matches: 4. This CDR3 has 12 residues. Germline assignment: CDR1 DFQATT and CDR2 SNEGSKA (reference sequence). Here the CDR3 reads CSAGTGSTEAFF. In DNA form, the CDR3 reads TGCAGTGCCGGGACAGGGTCAACTGAAGCTTTCTTT.

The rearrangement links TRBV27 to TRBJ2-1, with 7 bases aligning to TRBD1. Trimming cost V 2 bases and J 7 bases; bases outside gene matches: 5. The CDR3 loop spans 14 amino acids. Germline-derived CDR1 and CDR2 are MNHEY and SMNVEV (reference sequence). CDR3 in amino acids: CASSLLGTENEQFF. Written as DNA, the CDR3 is TGTGCCAGCAGTTTACTAGGGACAGAGAATGAGCAGTTCTTC.

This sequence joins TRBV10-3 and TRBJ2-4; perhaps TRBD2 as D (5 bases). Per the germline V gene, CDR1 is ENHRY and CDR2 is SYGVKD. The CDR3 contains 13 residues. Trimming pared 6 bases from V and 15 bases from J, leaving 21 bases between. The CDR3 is CAISPGVTGSLYF. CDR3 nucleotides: TGTGCCATCAGCCCCGGGGTCACCGGCAGCTTGTACTTC.

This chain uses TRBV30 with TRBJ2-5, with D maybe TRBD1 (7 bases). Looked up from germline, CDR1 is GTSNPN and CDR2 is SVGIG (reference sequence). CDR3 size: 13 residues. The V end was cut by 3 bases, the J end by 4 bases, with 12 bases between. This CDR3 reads CAWSAGQPETQYF. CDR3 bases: TGTGCCTGGAGCGCGGGACAGCCAGAGACCCAGTACTTC.

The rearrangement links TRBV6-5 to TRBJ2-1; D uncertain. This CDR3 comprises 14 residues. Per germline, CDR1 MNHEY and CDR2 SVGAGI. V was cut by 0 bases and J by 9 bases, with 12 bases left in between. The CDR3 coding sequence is TGTGCCAGCAGTTACTCTGGGCCGGACGGTGAGCAGTTCTTC. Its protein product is CASSYSGPDGEQFF.

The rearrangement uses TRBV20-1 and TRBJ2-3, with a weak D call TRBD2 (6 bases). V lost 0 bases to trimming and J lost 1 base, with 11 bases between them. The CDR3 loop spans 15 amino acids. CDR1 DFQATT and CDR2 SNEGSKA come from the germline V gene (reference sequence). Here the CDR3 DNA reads TGCAGTGCTAGAGATCGGCGGGGAGGCACAGATACGCAGTATTTT. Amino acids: CSARDRRGGTDTQYF.

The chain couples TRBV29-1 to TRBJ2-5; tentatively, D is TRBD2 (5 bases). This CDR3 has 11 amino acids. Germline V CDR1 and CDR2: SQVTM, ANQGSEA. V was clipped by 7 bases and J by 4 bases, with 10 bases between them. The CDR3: CSAWTGETQYF. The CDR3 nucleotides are TGCAGCGCCTGGACTGGAGAGACCCAGTACTTC.

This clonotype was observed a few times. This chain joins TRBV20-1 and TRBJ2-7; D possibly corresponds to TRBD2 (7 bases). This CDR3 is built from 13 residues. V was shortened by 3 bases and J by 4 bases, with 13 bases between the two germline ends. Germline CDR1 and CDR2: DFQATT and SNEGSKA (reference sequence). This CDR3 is CSAREGGGYEQYF. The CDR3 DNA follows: TGCAGTGCTAGGGAGGGGGGGGGATACGAGCAGTACTTC.